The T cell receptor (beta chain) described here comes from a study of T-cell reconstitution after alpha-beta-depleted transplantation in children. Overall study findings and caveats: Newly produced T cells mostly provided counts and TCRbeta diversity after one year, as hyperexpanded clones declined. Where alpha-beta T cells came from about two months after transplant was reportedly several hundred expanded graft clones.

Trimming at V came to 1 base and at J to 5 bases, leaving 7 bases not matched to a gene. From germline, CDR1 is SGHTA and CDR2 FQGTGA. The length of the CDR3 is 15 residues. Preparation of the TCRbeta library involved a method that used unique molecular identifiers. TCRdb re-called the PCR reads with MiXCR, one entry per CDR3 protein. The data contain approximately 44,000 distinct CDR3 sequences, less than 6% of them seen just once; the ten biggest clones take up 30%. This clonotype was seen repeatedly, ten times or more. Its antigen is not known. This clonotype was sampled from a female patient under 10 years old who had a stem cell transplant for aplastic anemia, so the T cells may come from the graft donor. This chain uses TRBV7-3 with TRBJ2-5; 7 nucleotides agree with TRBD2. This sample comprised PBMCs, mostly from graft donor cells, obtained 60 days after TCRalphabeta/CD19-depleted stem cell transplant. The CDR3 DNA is TGTGCCAGCAGCTTAATGGGACTAACTCCGGAGACCCAGTACTTC. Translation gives CASSLMGLTPETQYF. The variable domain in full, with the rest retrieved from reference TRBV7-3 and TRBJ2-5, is GAGVSQTPSNKVTEKGKYVELRCDPISGHTALYWYRQSLGQGPEFLIYFQGTGAADDSGLPNDRFFAVRPEGSVSTLKIQRTERGDSAVYLCASSLMGLTPETQYFGPGTRLLVL.